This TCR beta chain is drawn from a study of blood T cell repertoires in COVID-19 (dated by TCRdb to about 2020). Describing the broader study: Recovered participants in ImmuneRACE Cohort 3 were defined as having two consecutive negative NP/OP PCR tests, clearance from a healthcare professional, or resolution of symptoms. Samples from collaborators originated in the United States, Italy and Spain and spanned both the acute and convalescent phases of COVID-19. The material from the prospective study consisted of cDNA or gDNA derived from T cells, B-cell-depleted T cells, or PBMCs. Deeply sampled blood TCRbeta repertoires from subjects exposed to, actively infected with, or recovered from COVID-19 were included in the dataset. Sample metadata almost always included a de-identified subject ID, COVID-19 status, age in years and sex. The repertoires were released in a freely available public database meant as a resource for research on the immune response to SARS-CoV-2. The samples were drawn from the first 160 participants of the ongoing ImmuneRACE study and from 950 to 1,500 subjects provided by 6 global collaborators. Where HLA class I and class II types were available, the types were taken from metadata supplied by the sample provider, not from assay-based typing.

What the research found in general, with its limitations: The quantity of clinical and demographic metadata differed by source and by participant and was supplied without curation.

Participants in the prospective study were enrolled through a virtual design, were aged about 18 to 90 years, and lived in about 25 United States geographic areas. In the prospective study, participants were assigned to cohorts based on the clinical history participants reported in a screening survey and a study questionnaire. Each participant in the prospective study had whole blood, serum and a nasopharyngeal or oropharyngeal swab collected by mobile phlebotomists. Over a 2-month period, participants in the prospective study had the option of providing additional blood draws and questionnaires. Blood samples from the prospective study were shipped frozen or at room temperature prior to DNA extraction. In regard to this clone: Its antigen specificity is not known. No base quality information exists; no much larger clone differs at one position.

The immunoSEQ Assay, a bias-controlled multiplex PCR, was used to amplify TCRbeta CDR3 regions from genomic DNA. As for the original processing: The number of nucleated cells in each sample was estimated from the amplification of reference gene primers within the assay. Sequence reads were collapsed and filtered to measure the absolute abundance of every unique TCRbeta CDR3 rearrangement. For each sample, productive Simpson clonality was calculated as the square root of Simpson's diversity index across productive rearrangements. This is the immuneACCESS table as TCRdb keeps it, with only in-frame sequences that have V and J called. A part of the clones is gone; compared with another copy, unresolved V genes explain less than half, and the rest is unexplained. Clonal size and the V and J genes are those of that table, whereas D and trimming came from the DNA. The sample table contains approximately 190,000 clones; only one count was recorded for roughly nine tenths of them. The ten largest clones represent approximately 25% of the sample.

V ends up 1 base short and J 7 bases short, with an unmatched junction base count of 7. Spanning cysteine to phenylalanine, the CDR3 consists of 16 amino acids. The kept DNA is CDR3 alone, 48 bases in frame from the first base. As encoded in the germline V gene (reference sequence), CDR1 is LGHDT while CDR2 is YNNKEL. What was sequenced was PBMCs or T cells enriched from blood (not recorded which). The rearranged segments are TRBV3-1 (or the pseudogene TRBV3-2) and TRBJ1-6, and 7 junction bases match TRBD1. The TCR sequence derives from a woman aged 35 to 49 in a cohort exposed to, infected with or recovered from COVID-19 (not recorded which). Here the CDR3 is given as CASSQVGTVMNSPLHF. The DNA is TGTGCCAGCAGCCAAGTTGGGACAGTAATGAATTCACCCCTCCACTTT.